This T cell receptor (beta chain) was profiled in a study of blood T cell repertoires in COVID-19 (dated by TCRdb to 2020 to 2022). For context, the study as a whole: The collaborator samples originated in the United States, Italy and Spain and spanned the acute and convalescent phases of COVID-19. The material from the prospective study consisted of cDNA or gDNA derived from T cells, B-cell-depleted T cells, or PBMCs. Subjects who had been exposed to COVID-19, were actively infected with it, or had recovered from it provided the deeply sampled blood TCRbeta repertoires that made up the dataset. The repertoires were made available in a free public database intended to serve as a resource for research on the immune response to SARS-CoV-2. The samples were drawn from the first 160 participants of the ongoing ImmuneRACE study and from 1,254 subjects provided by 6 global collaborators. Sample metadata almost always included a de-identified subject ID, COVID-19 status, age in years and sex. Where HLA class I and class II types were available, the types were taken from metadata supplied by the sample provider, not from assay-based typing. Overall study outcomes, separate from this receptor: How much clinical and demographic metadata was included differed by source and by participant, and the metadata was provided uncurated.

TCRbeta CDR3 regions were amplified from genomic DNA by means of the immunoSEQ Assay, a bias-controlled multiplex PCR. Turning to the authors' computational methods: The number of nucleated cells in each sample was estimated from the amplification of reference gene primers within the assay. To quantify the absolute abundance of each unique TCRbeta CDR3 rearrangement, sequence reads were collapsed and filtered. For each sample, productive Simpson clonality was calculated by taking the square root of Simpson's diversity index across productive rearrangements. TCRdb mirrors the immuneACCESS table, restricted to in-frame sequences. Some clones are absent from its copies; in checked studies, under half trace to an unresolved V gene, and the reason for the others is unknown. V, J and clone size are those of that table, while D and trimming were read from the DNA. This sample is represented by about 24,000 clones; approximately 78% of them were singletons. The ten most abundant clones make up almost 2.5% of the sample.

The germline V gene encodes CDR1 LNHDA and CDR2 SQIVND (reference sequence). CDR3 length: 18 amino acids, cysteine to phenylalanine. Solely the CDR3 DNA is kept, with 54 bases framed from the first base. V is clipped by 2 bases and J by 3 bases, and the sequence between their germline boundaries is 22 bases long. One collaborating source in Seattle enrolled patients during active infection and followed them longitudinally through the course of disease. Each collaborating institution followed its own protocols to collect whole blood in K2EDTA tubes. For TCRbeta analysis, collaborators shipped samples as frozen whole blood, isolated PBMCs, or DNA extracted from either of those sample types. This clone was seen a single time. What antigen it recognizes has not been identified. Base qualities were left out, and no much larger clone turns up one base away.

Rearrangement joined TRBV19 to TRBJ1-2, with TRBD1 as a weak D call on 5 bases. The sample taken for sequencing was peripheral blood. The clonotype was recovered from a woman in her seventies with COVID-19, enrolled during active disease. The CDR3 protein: CASSIRPTVPGTHYGYTF. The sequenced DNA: TGTGCCAGTAGTATACGCCCCACCGTTCCGGGGACTCACTATGGCTACACCTTC.